Each of the 20 T cell receptor beta chains below was sequenced from the same sample in a study of T cell responses to AZD1222 COVID-19 vaccine. Here immunoSEQ multiplex PCR was the method, and the copy in TCRdb shows in-frame clones only, minus some. The table has more than 150,000 clones, around 86% seen once. Sequenced here: peripheral blood, sampled on day 0 of MenACWY control vaccination. The receptor source for this set is an adult in good health.

As DNA, the CDR3 is TGCGCCAGCAGCTCAGGACAGGGGGCGGTGGCGGGAGTTTACAATGAGCAGTTCTTC. Translating it yields CASSSGQGAVAGVYNEQFF. V usage is TRBV5-1 and J usage is TRBJ2-1, with TRBD1 matching 11 bases. The CDR3 runs 19 residues. The ends lost 3 bases at V and 4 bases at J; junction bases unmatched: 15. Germline V gives CDR1 SGHRS, CDR2 YFSETQ.

Turning to this clone: One end of the junction varies from germline; a read error may be responsible. The chain links TRBV6-2 or TRBV6-3 to TRBJ1-5; weak D call: TRBD1 (5 bases). Germline loops: CDR1 MNHEY, CDR2 SVGEGT. This CDR3 spans 13 amino acids. The CDR3 nucleotides are TGTGCCAGCAATTACAGGAGCCATCAGCCCCAGCATTTT. This translates into CASNYRSHQPQHF.

The CDR3 spells CASSGTTSGSFNEQFF. The CDR3 DNA follows: TGTGCCAGCAGCGGTACGACTAGCGGGAGTTTTAATGAGCAGTTCTTC. The rearrangement links TRBV9 to TRBJ2-1, with 12 bases aligning to TRBD2. This CDR3 has 16 residues. Germline V gene sequence: CDR1 SGDLS, CDR2 YYNGEE. Germline trimming cut 3 bases from V and 7 bases from J; bases unmatched to any gene: 8.

The J gene is TRBJ2-1, the V gene TRBV21-1; the table names TRBD1, a call not compared with the DNA. TRBV21-1 is noted as a pseudogene. This CDR3 spans 14 amino acids. CDR3 in amino acids: CASTQCVRYNEQFF. The CDR3 DNA reads as TGTGCCAGCACCCAATGCGTCAGGTACAATGAGCAGTTCTTC.

There are a few counts of this clone. The chain couples TRBV6-1 to TRBJ1-4; 9 nucleotides match TRBD1. The CDR3 consists of 16 residues. The germline CDR1 and CDR2 sequences are MNHNS and SASEGT. V shed 1 base, J shed 5 bases, and the junction held 5 bases outside the gene matches. For the CDR3, the DNA is TGTGCCAGCAGTGAAGGGTCCGGGACAGGGAATGAAAAACTGTTTTTT. Translation gives CASSEGSGTGNEKLFF.

The V gene is TRBV28, the J gene TRBJ2-2; TRBD1 is a possible D gene (6 bases). V lost 6 bases and J 5 bases, leaving 10 bases between the germline ends. The germline V gene has CDR1 MDHEN and CDR2 SYDVKM. This CDR3 is built from 13 residues. In DNA form, the CDR3 reads TGTGCCAGCAGCTACAGGGTAACCGGGGAGCTGTTTTTT. This codes for CASSYRVTGELFF.

The V call is TRBV12-3 or TRBV12-4, the J call TRBJ1-4; a possible D gene is TRBD1 (6 bases). The CDR3 runs to 13 residues. V was shortened by 8 bases and J by 8 bases, with 15 bases between the two germline ends. In DNA form, the CDR3 reads TGTGCCAGCGGAGGGGACAACTTAGAAAAACTGTTTTTT. Translating gives CASGGDNLEKLFF.

The chain uses TRBV28 and TRBJ1-2; D may be TRBD1 (5 bases). V gave up 11 bases and J gave up 5 bases, with 12 bases separating them. Germline lookup yields CDR1 MDHEN and CDR2 SYDVKM. The CDR3 covers 11 residues. CDR3 in amino acids: CAARADYGYTF. The CDR3 bases are TGTGCCGCCAGGGCGGATTATGGCTACACCTTC.

The gene calls are TRBV27 and TRBJ1-2; perhaps TRBD1 as D (6 bases). V was pared by 6 bases and J by 8 bases, with 16 bases between. The CDR3 runs to 13 residues. Germline V gives CDR1 MNHEY, CDR2 SMNVEV (reference sequence). Written as DNA, the CDR3 is TGTGCCAGCAGACCCGGGGGGGCGGAAGGCTACACCTTC. This translates into CASRPGGAEGYTF.

J is TRBJ2-5 and V is TRBV11-2; 8 nucleotides align to TRBD1. The V and J ends lost 5 bases and 3 bases, in that order; junction bases with no gene match: 11. This CDR3 is built from 16 residues. Per the germline V gene, CDR1 is SGHAT and CDR2 is FQNNGV. CDR3 sequence (DNA): TGTGCCAGCAGCCTGGGGCCCGGGACAGGCAAAGAGACCCAGTACTTC. This sequence encodes CASSLGPGTGKETQYF. The full variable domain, rest sourced from reference TRBV11-2 and TRBJ2-5, is EAGVAQSPRYKIIEKRQSVAFWCNPISGHATLYWYQQILGQGPKLLIQFQNNGVVDDSQLPKDRFSAERLKGVDSTLKIQPAKLEDSAVYLCASSLGPGTGKETQYFGPGTRLLVL.

The chain is built from TRBV4-2 and TRBJ2-7; D gene ambiguous. Trimming stripped 0 bases from V and 6 bases from J, with 12 bases between. The germline V gene encodes CDR1 LGHNA and CDR2 YNFKEQ. The CDR3 consists of 14 residues. In nucleotides, the CDR3 is TGTGCCAGCAGCCAAGACGAAATGCCAGGCGAGCAGTACTTC. Translation: CASSQDEMPGEQYF.

The rearrangement joins TRBV30 to TRBJ2-1; D possibly corresponds to TRBD2 (5 bases). The V gene's germline CDR1 is GTSNPN and CDR2 SVGIG (reference sequence). This CDR3 has 13 amino acids. V was clipped by 0 bases and J by 6 bases, with 9 bases between them. CDR3 coding DNA: TGTGCCTGGAGTGTACTAGTTGCCAATGAGCAGTTCTTC. This gives the protein CAWSVLVANEQFF.

CDR3 DNA: TGTGCCAGCAGCTTGGCGAGTATTGTGGGCACAGATACGCAGTATTTT. Its translation is CASSLASIVGTDTQYF. J is TRBJ2-3 and V is TRBV5-6; D gene ambiguous. Trimming removed 0 bases at V and 1 base at J, with 12 bases between. The CDR3 sequence is 16 residues long. The germline V gene encodes CDR1 SGHDT and CDR2 YYEEEE.

J is TRBJ1-6 and V is TRBV28; the D is unclear. Trimming took off 3 bases at V and 6 bases at J, with 9 bases between the two ends. There are 14 residues in the CDR3. CDR1 MDHEN and CDR2 SYDVKM come from the germline V gene. CDR3 protein: CASSFDVANSPLHF. DNA of the CDR3: TGTGCCAGCAGTTTTGACGTTGCTAATTCACCCCTCCACTTT.

This clone was observed a handful of times. The chain carries TRBV11-2 and TRBJ2-3; the D gene could be TRBD1 or TRBD2 (7 bases each). CDR1 is SGHAT and CDR2 is FQNNGV in the germline V gene. The V end was cut by 7 bases, the J end by 5 bases, with 19 bases between. This CDR3 contains 15 residues. CDR3 residues: CASTQGGRDGDTQYF. Here the CDR3 DNA reads TGTGCCAGCACCCAGGGGGGGCGCGACGGAGATACGCAGTATTTT.

The chain has TRBV19 and TRBJ2-1; 8 bases agree with TRBD1. Germline V gives CDR1 LNHDA, CDR2 SQIVND (reference sequence). V was clipped by 1 base and J by 3 bases; unmatched bases: 5. CDR3 length: 16 amino acids. Written as DNA, the CDR3 is TGTGCCAGTAGTATAGGGACAGGGAACGTCTACAATGAGCAGTTCTTC. Amino acid sequence: CASSIGTGNVYNEQFF.

The chain uses TRBV9 and TRBJ2-1, with 10 bases matching TRBD2. CDR3 length equals 15 residues. J was trimmed by 0 bases and V by 4 bases; bases with no gene match: 1. Germline CDR1 and CDR2: SGDLS and YYNGEE. The CDR3 loop reads CASSPSGGSYNEQFF. In DNA, the CDR3 is TGTGCCAGCAGCCCTAGCGGGGGCTCCTACAATGAGCAGTTCTTC.

The chain recombines TRBV7-9 with TRBJ1-4; the match to TRBD1 covers 7 bases. J lost 4 bases, V lost 1 base, and 3 bases had no gene match. This CDR3 comprises 15 residues. The germline V gene has CDR1 SEHNR and CDR2 FQNEAQ (reference sequence). Written as DNA, the CDR3 is TGTGCCAGCAGCTTAGGCGGGACAGTTAATGAAAAACTGTTTTTT. Its translation: CASSLGGTVNEKLFF.

The gene calls are TRBV14 and TRBJ1-1; D gene uncertain. This CDR3 region has 14 residues. Trimming took 4 bases from V and 1 from J, leaving 10 bases between them. Germline V lookup: CDR1 SGHDN, CDR2 FVKESK. Written as DNA, the CDR3 is TGTGCCAGCAGCCCCCAGTTGGCGAACACTGAAGCTTTCTTT. Residues: CASSPQLANTEAFF.

This clone was seen only once. The V call is TRBV7-3, the J call TRBJ2-5; unclear D gene. Germline V gene data show CDR1 as SGHTA and CDR2 as FQGTGA. Trimming left V 5 bases short and J 4 bases short, with 11 bases between. This CDR3 is 13 amino acids long. For the CDR3, the DNA is TGTGCCAGCAGCCTGTCGGTGGGAGAGACCCAGTACTTC. It codes for CASSLSVGETQYF.